The rows below give T cell receptor beta chains drawn from one sample of a study of CD8+ T cells in alopecia areata. The table came from immunoSEQ multiplex PCR; TCRdb's copy has only in-frame clones and leaves some out. Among about 270,000 clones listed, 50% to 75% were seen once. Source: CD4+ T cells sorted from blood, taken around week 54, from a patient treated with tofacitinib. The receptor source for this set is a human donor with alopecia areata. The CDR3 runs from the conserved cysteine through the conserved F or W. The D gene is left open where the match is weak. Clone size is stated in some rows and not others, as once, few, many or a class when expanded.

V,size,J,D,DNA,CDR3
TRBV25-1,NA,TRBJ2-1,TRBD1,TGTGCCAGCAGTGAACGGGGACAGAAAAATGAGCAGTTCTTC,CASSERGQKNEQFF
TRBV10-3,NA,TRBJ1-5,NA,TGTGCCATCAGTGAGTCGACAGATCAGCCCCAGCATTTT,CAISESTDQPQHF
TRBV5-4,NA,TRBJ2-5,NA,TGTGCCAGCAGCCTGCTCCCGGGGGGCGAAGAGACCCAGTACTTC,CASSLLPGGEETQYF
TRBV30,few,TRBJ2-7,TRBD2,TGTGCCTGGAGCTCCGGACTAGCAGTGGAGCAGTACTTC,CAWSSGLAVEQYF
TRBV2,NA,TRBJ2-2,NA,TGTGCCAGCAGTAACACCGGGGAGCTGTTTTTT,CASSNTGELFF
TRBV29-1,NA,TRBJ2-1,NA,TGCAGCGTTGAGGTCCGGGTCAGCTCCTACAATGAGCAGTTCTTC,CSVEVRVSSYNEQFF
TRBV4-3,NA,TRBJ2-1,TRBD2,TGCGCCAGCAGCCAAAATAGCGGGGGGGAGCAGTTCTTC,CASSQNSGGEQFF
TRBV4-1,NA,TRBJ1-1,NA,TGCGCCAGCAGCCACCGCACAGGCGAACCAGGCTTT,CASSHRTGEPGF
TRBV4-3,few,TRBJ2-7,NA,TGCGCCAGCAGCCTGGACTTCTACGAGCAGTACTTC,CASSLDFYEQYF
TRBV7-9,few,TRBJ1-1,NA,TGTGCCAGCAGCTTTGGTCCGGAGGCTGAAGCTTTCTTT,CASSFGPEAEAFF
TRBV5-1,NA,TRBJ2-2,NA,TGCGCCAGCAGCGTCCGGGACCAGAGGACCGGGGAGCTGTTTTTT,CASSVRDQRTGELFF
TRBV29-1,NA,TRBJ1-2,NA,TGCAGCGTTAGGGACGGTTCTAACTATGGCTACACCTTC,CSVRDGSNYGYTF
TRBV7-2,NA,TRBJ1-2,NA,TGTGCCAGCAGCCCCGATAGTCACAGAGGCTACACCTTC,CASSPDSHRGYTF
TRBV5-6,NA,TRBJ1-2,NA,TGTGCCAGCAGCCTCCACCTCAGGAAACTAAGAGGTGGCTACACCTTC,CASSLHLRKLRGGYTF
TRBV7-2,NA,TRBJ2-6,NA,TGTGCCAGCAGCCCCCGAGATTTC,CASSPRDF
TRBV25-1,NA,TRBJ1-2,NA,TGTGCCAGCAGCAACCAAGCTGGCTACACCTTC,CASSNQAGYTF
TRBV6-5,NA,TRBJ1-1,NA,TGTGCCAGCCGCTTGGACGTTGCCAACACTGAAGCTTTCTTT,CASRLDVANTEAFF
TRBV30,NA,TRBJ1-1,NA,TGTGCCTGGAAAAGGGGGTCTACTGAAGCTTTCTTT,CAWKRGSTEAFF
TRBV5-6,NA,TRBJ2-5,NA,TGTGCCAGCAGCTTCGGACAGAAAGAGACCCAGTACTTC,CASSFGQKETQYF
TRBV7-8,NA,TRBJ1-1,NA,TGTGCCAGCAGCTTCCGGGGCAGCCTGAACACTGAAGCTTTCTTT,CASSFRGSLNTEAFF
TRBV30,NA,TRBJ1-1,TRBD1,TGTGCCTGGACCCGGGACAGGAACACTGAAGCTTTCTTT,CAWTRDRNTEAFF
TRBV29-1,few,TRBJ2-7,TRBD1,TGCAGCGTTGGGGACAGGGGTTACGAGCAGTACTTC,CSVGDRGYEQYF
TRBV5-6,NA,TRBJ2-3,NA,TGTGCCAGCAGCCCACAGGAACCCACAGATACGCAGTATTTT,CASSPQEPTDTQYF
TRBV29-1,NA,TRBJ1-1,NA,TGCAGCGTACAAGGACTCATGAACACTGAAGCTTTCTTT,CSVQGLMNTEAFF
TRBV7-8,few,TRBJ2-7,TRBD1,TGTGCCAGCAGCTTACTTCCGGGACAGGGAACGTACGAGCAGTACTTC,CASSLLPGQGTYEQYF
TRBV5-4,once,TRBJ2-5,TRBD1,TGTGCCAGCAGCTCCCACAGGGGCGGTCAAGAGACCCAGTACTTC,CASSSHRGGQETQYF
TRBV18,NA,TRBJ1-1,NA,TGTGCCAGCTCCCCGAGAACAGGGTCCGAAGCTTTCTTT,CASSPRTGSEAFF
TRBV25-1,few,TRBJ1-1,NA,TGTGCCAGCAGTGAATATAGGCCCCGGGTCTTT,CASSEYRPRVF
TRBV7-6,NA,TRBJ2-5,TRBD1,TGTGCCAGCAGCTCCTTTGGCCAAGGGGGCATAGGCCAGTACTTC,CASSSFGQGGIGQYF
TRBV7-9,few,TRBJ1-6,NA,TGTGCCAGCAGCCCCTTGGGTTCACCCCTCCACTTT,CASSPLGSPLHF
TRBV5-1,NA,TRBJ2-7,NA,TGCGCCAGCAGTCCGAACAGGGAGGGGCAGTACTTC,CASSPNREGQYF
TRBV4-1,NA,TRBJ2-3,TRBD2,TGCGCCAGCAGCCAAGTAGCGGGGACTAGCACAGATACGCAGTATTTT,CASSQVAGTSTDTQYF
TRBV30,NA,TRBJ2-7,TRBD2,TGTGCCTGGAGTGTAGGCGGGGGAACCTACGAGCAGTACTTC,CAWSVGGGTYEQYF
TRBV2,few,TRBJ1-6,NA,TGTGCCAGTGGAGGGACCTATAATTCACCCCTCCACTTT,CASGGTYNSPLHF
TRBV27,NA,TRBJ1-2,NA,TGTGCCAGCAGTTTGGCAGGGAGTTTTGGCTACACCTTC,CASSLAGSFGYTF
TRBV29-1,NA,TRBJ2-2,TRBD2,TGCAGCGTCCTGGGGGTCTCGCGGGGGGACACCGGGGAGCTGTTTTTT,CSVLGVSRGDTGELFF
TRBV19,few,TRBJ1-1,NA,TGTGCCAGTAGTGTCAACCGGGGGCCGGGTGAAGCTTTCTTT,CASSVNRGPGEAFF
TRBV7-6,NA,TRBJ1-5,NA,TGTGCCAGCAGCTTAGCGGGAGGCAATCAGCCCCAGCATTTT,CASSLAGGNQPQHF
TRBV5-1,NA,TRBJ2-5,NA,TGCGCCAGCAGCTCGGGTTGGGACAACCAAGAGACCCAGTACTTC,CASSSGWDNQETQYF
TRBV9,NA,TRBJ2-3,TRBD2,TGTGCCAGCAGCGTTGCGGGGGGCCGCACAGATACGCAGTATTTT,CASSVAGGRTDTQYF